A single sample gave rise to the 18 T cell receptor beta chains below, sequenced in a study of PD-1 blockade in classical Hodgkin lymphoma. Relapse after autologous stem cell transplantation occurred in every patient, and brentuximab vedotin exposure varied. Assay used: immunoSEQ multiplex PCR; TCRdb lists only in-frame clones, some missing. Among roughly 61,000 clones, approximately 89% were seen once, and the ten largest hold more than 9%. Sequenced material: peripheral blood mononuclear cells (PBMCs), taken before the second cycle of nivolumab. The receptors here all came from a human donor with classical Hodgkin lymphoma.

V and J are TRBV28 and TRBJ2-5; TRBD2 matches at 8 bases. The J call may be incorrect, as the DNA end agrees better with TRBJ2-7. Per germline, CDR1 MDHEN and CDR2 SYDVKM. The CDR3 contains 14 residues. The DNA of the CDR3 is TGTGCCAGCAGTTTGGCTAGCGGGCGGGGCGAGCAGTACTTC. It encodes CASSLASGRGEQYF.

This clone was recorded a few times. A much larger clone is a single base away; this may be a read error. V is TRBV29-1 and J is TRBJ2-1, with 10 bases that match TRBD1. Germline assignment: CDR1 SQVTM and CDR2 ANQGSEA. The V and J ends lost 0 bases and 10 bases, in that order; junction bases with no gene match: 9. The CDR3 length is 15 residues. The DNA for the CDR3 is TGCAGCGTTGAAGACGGGACAGGGGCGTTCGGGGAGCAGTTCTTC. Amino acids: CSVEDGTGAFGEQFF.

The chain is built from TRBV5-1 and TRBJ2-1, with 14 bases matching TRBD2. This CDR3 comprises 17 residues. Germline loops: CDR1 SGHRS, CDR2 YFSETQ. Losses at the gene ends were 3 bases for V and 4 bases for J; bases not matched to a gene: 6. The CDR3 region is CASSSGLAGVAYNEQFF. CDR3 coding DNA: TGCGCCAGCAGCTCGGGACTAGCGGGAGTGGCGTACAATGAGCAGTTCTTC.

Points on this clone: This same CDR3 is encoded by further DNA sequences in the sample. The chain links TRBV9 to TRBJ1-5, with D uncertain. CDR3 length: 14 residues. Germline V gives CDR1 SGDLS, CDR2 YYNGEE. The ends were cut back, 4 bases at V and 3 bases at J, with 11 bases in the middle. CDR3 nucleotides: TGTGCCAGCAGCCCCGGAGGGTCCAATCAGCCCCAGCATTTT. Protein sequence: CASSPGGSNQPQHF.

The DNA for the CDR3 is TGTGCCAGCTCAAGACAGACCTACAATGAGCAGTTCTTC. It codes for CASSRQTYNEQFF. The chain couples TRBV18 to TRBJ2-1, with D possibly TRBD1 on 5 matching bases. This CDR3 has 13 residues. Germline V lookup: CDR1 KGHSH, CDR2 LQKENI. With 5 bases removed from V and 2 bases from J, the gap between germline ends came to 7 bases.

This chain joins TRBV7-2 and TRBJ2-2; D is undetermined. The ends were cut back, 3 bases at V and 9 bases at J, with 11 bases in the middle. CDR1 and CDR2 (germline): SGHTA, FQGNSA. The CDR3 totals 13 residues. The CDR3 bases are TGTGCCAGCAGCTTTGGGCTTGACAGGGAGCTGTTTTTT. Encoded protein: CASSFGLDRELFF.

The V gene is TRBV11-3, the J gene TRBJ1-4, with 8 bases aligning to TRBD1. Trimming at V came to 5 bases and at J to 5 bases, leaving 7 bases not matched to a gene. The CDR3 totals 15 residues. CDR1 is SGHNT and CDR2 is YENEEA in the germline V gene. CDR3 protein: CASSPGTGKNEKLFF. As DNA, the CDR3 is TGTGCCAGCAGCCCGGGGACAGGCAAGAATGAAAAACTGTTTTTT.

The chain uses TRBV4-1 and TRBJ2-3; no definite D call. This CDR3 has 11 residues. Germline CDR1 MGHRA, CDR2 YSYEKL. Trimming left V 3 bases short and J 4 bases short, with 2 bases between. The CDR3 nucleotides are TGCGCCAGCAGCCAGGCAGATACGCAGTATTTT. Its protein product is CASSQADTQYF.

The chain joins TRBV9 to TRBJ2-5, with 15 bases lining up with TRBD2. CDR3 length equals 16 residues. V lost 7 bases to trimming and J lost 4 bases; unmatched junction nucleotides: 8. Germline CDR1 and CDR2: SGDLS and YYNGEE. In DNA form, the CDR3 reads TGTGCCAGCGCGAAGGAGGGACTAGCGGGGGGAGAGACCCAGTACTTC. This translates into CASAKEGLAGGETQYF.

The chain combines TRBV5-1 with TRBJ2-3, with D uncertain. Trimming removed 4 bases at V and 3 bases at J, with 15 bases between. Per the germline V gene, CDR1 is SGHRS and CDR2 is YFSETQ. This CDR3 spans 15 amino acids. CDR3 nucleotides: TGCGCCAGCAGCACACAGCTAGGCACGACAGATACGCAGTATTTT. The encoded protein is CASSTQLGTTDTQYF.

The J gene is TRBJ2-3, the V gene TRBV21-1; the table's D call of TRBD2 was not tested on the DNA. TRBV21-1 is a pseudogene segment. The CDR3 length is 17 residues. CDR3 residues: CASSKSTSGAGADTQYF. Here the CDR3 DNA reads TGTGCCAGCAGCAAATCTACTAGCGGGGCGGGGGCAGATACGCAGTATTTT.

The chain has TRBV9 and TRBJ1-4; D perhaps matches TRBD1 (5 bases). Trimming shortened V by 3 bases and J by 7 bases, and 13 bases separated the two germline ends. Germline V gene data show CDR1 as SGDLS and CDR2 as YYNGEE. The CDR3 is made up of 14 amino acids. The DNA for the CDR3 is TGTGCCAGCAGCGGGGGGGTACCCAGTGAAAAACTGTTTTTT. Amino acids: CASSGGVPSEKLFF.

CDR3 amino acids: CASSLGGGNTEAFF. The CDR3 DNA follows: TGTGCCAGCAGTTTAGGGGGCGGGAACACTGAAGCTTTCTTT. The chain has TRBV27 and TRBJ1-1; TRBD1 might be the D (6 bases). Germline assignment: CDR1 MNHEY and CDR2 SMNVEV (reference sequence). This CDR3 spans 14 amino acids. V lost 2 bases to trimming and J lost 1 base, with 8 bases between them.

The genes are TRBV4-3 and TRBJ2-4; D is uncertain. Trimming removed 0 bases from V and 1 base from J, with 16 bases in between. CDR1 and CDR2 from the germline V gene are LGHNA and YSLEER. The CDR3 consists of 18 residues. In nucleotides, the CDR3 is TGCGCCAGCAGCCAAGACCCCCTTCGCGTAGATGCCAAAAACATTCAGTACTTC. Its protein is CASSQDPLRVDAKNIQYF.

The CDR3, as DNA: TGTGCCAGCACTCGGACATCGAGCGGGACCCAGTACTTC. This codes for CASTRTSSGTQYF. This chain links TRBV28 with TRBJ2-5; D tentatively reads TRBD1 or TRBD2 (5 bases each). The CDR3 consists of 13 residues. The germline V gene has CDR1 MDHEN and CDR2 SYDVKM. V gave up 7 bases and J gave up 7 bases, with 16 bases separating them.

About this clone itself: At one end the junction does not follow the germline gene, possibly because of a read error. V and J are TRBV4-1 and TRBJ1-1; weak D call: TRBD1 (5 bases). CDR3 length: 15 amino acids. CDR1 and CDR2 from the germline V gene are MGHRA and YSYEKL. CDR3 nucleotides: TGCGCCAGCAGCCAAGGGACGACAGTGAAGACTGAAGCTTTCTTT. Translation gives CASSQGTTVKTEAFF.

This chain connects TRBV4-2 to TRBJ1-3; D call uncertain. The CDR3 is 17 amino acids. From germline, CDR1 is LGHNA and CDR2 YNFKEQ. The V and J ends lost 4 bases and 0 bases respectively, with 16 bases between them. The CDR3 reads CASSPAALTYSGNTIYF. DNA for the CDR3: TGTGCCAGCAGCCCCGCGGCACTAACATACTCTGGAAACACCATATATTTT.

This clone showed up just once. This chain connects TRBV2 to TRBJ2-6; D is ambiguous. In germline, CDR1 is SNHLY, CDR2 FYNNEI. V lost 5 bases, J lost 0 bases, and 2 bases lay in between. The CDR3 is 13 residues long. As DNA, the CDR3 is TGTGCCAGCAGTCTCTCTGGGGCCAACGTCCTGACTTTC. Encoded protein: CASSLSGANVLTF.